Following are 28 T cell receptor beta chains from one sample sequenced in a study of blood T cells in healthy people across ages. Primed by a sample-barcoded 5' primer and a J-beta primer mix, a second PCR proceeded for about 7 to 11 cycles. TCRdb itself ran the 5' RACE reads through MiXCR, one entry per CDR3 protein. The table shows about 680,000 distinct CDR3 sequences, with more than 40% occurring only once. Sequencing used blood. The receptors shown here come from a woman aged 55 to 70 in good health.

This chain joins TRBV6-5 and TRBJ1-1; TRBD1 matches at 7 bases. The germline V gene encodes CDR1 MNHEY and CDR2 SVGAGI. CDR3 length: 15 amino acids. The V and J ends lost 4 bases and 6 bases, in that order; junction bases with no gene match: 11. This CDR3 reads CASSSAGGPRAEAFF. CDR3 DNA: TGTGCCAGCAGTTCCGCAGGGGGTCCCAGGGCTGAAGCTTTCTTT.

This clonotype has only one observation. The chain links TRBV7-9 to TRBJ2-1; possibly TRBD1 for D (5 bases). Matching the DNA end better, TRBJ2-7 makes the J call doubtful. The germline CDR1 and CDR2 sequences are SEHNR and FQNEAQ (reference sequence). CDR3 size: 17 residues. CDR3 amino acids: CASSSTAGLANYYEQYF. The CDR3 nucleotides are TGTGCCAGCAGTAGTACAGCAGGGCTCGCGAACTACTACGAGCAGTACTTC.

The chain links TRBV28 to TRBJ2-1; no firm D call. Per germline, CDR1 MDHEN and CDR2 SYDVKM. The germline V and J ends were trimmed by 7 bases and 7 bases, with 14 bases remaining between them. CDR3 size: 13 residues. The CDR3 bases are TGTGCCAGCAACTTTGGGCGTCAAAATGAGCAGTTCTTC. Residues: CASNFGRQNEQFF.

The rearrangement joins TRBV29-1 to TRBJ2-7; 7 bases agree with TRBD1. CDR1 is SQVTM, CDR2 ANQGSEA, per germline. The length of the CDR3 is 13 residues. With V trimmed by 4 bases and J by 3 bases, 6 bases remained unmatched. CDR3 in amino acids: CSVVPTGHYEQYF. For the CDR3, the DNA is TGCAGCGTTGTTCCGACAGGGCACTACGAGCAGTACTTC.

Many counts were recorded for this clonotype. V usage is TRBV10-3 and J usage is TRBJ2-3; D gene unclear. The CDR3 is 14 residues long. Between the trimmed V and J ends, which lost 7 bases and 6 bases, there was a span of 17 bases. Per germline, CDR1 ENHRY and CDR2 SYGVKD. CDR3 amino acids: CAITPFGPTDTQYF. The DNA for the CDR3 is TGTGCCATCACCCCATTCGGACCAACGGATACGCAGTATTTT.

The chain recombines TRBV6-6 with TRBJ1-2, with D perhaps TRBD1 (6 bases). CDR1 is MNHNY and CDR2 is SVGAGI in the germline V gene (reference sequence). The CDR3 has 16 residues. Trimming shortened V by 4 bases and J by 6 bases, and 21 bases separated the two germline ends. The CDR3 protein is CASSSPGWGGVDGYTF. DNA for the CDR3: TGTGCCAGCAGTTCCCCGGGTTGGGGGGGCGTGGATGGCTACACCTTC.

The table lists this clonotype with a count of one. J is TRBJ1-2 and V is TRBV28; 7 bases align to TRBD1. V shed 2 bases and J 4 bases; nucleotides not matched to a gene: 4. There are 14 residues in the CDR3. The germline gives CDR1 MDHEN, CDR2 SYDVKM. The CDR3 sequence is CASSLPRGTYGYTF. In DNA form, the CDR3 reads TGTGCCAGCAGTTTACCCAGGGGGACCTATGGCTACACCTTC.

The V gene is TRBV7-6, the J gene TRBJ1-1; D gene unclear. The ends were cut back, 0 bases at V and 4 bases at J, with 9 bases in the middle. Germline CDR1 reads SGHVS; CDR2 reads FNYEAQ. This CDR3 has 14 amino acids. CDR3 DNA sequence: TGTGCCAGCAGCTTAGCTGGGGATGGCACTGAAGCTTTCTTT. The encoded protein is CASSLAGDGTEAFF.

The rearrangement uses TRBV10-3 and TRBJ2-1, with TRBD2 matching 10 bases. Trimming at V came to 2 bases and at J to 8 bases, leaving 12 bases not matched to a gene. CDR1 ENHRY and CDR2 SYGVKD come from the germline V gene. The CDR3 is 17 residues long. The CDR3 nucleotides are TGTGCCATCAGTGAGGCCTCCCTAGCGGGAGACGGGGATGAGCAGTTCTTC. Protein sequence: CAISEASLAGDGDEQFF.

This clonotype appeared once. The genes are TRBV10-3 and TRBJ1-1; D may be TRBD1 (5 bases). Germline CDR1 reads ENHRY; CDR2 reads SYGVKD. CDR3 length equals 16 residues. Trimming took off 11 bases at V and 0 bases at J, with 22 bases between the two ends. Here the CDR3 reads CASQRGTGGMNTEAFF. The CDR3 coding sequence is TGTGCCTCCCAAAGGGGAACAGGAGGTATGAACACTGAAGCTTTCTTT.

The chain links TRBV20-1 to TRBJ2-3; D not resolved. Trimming shortened V by 6 bases and J by 1 base, and 14 bases separated the two germline ends. The CDR3 is 14 amino acids. Germline-derived CDR1 and CDR2 are DFQATT and SNEGSKA (reference sequence). CDR3 DNA sequence: TGCAGTGCCAGTCAGGCCGACGGCACAGATACGCAGTATTTT. Translation: CSASQADGTDTQYF.

This clonotype showed up just a few times. V and J are TRBV28 and TRBJ2-1; no clear D. V was trimmed by 3 bases and J by 3 bases, leaving 9 bases between them. The CDR3 loop spans 14 amino acids. Germline V gene sequence: CDR1 MDHEN, CDR2 SYDVKM. In DNA form, the CDR3 reads TGTGCCAGCAGTTTTCCCGGGCTCTACAATGAGCAGTTCTTC. Encoded protein: CASSFPGLYNEQFF.

The count of this clonotype is one. The junction shows a germline mismatch at one end, possibly a read error. The V gene is TRBV7-2, the J gene TRBJ2-1; D is possibly TRBD2 (7 bases). This CDR3 region has 16 residues. The germline V gene has CDR1 SGHTA and CDR2 FQGNSA. CDR3 nucleotide sequence: TGCGCCAGCAGCCTCTCCGGCGGGGGCCCCTACAATGAGCAGTTCTTC. This codes for CASSLSGGGPYNEQFF.

There are many counts of this clonotype. This chain links TRBV10-3 with TRBJ2-7; 9 bases fit TRBD2. There are 16 residues in the CDR3. Germline loops: CDR1 ENHRY, CDR2 SYGVKD. V lost 1 base and J lost 2; bases outside the gene matches: 6. CDR3 residues: CAISEFSGRGTYEQYF. DNA of the CDR3: TGTGCCATCAGTGAGTTTAGCGGGAGAGGCACCTACGAGCAGTACTTC.

This rearrangement joins TRBV11-2 to TRBJ2-7; 11 bases match TRBD2. Germline loops: CDR1 SGHAT, CDR2 FQNNGV. Unmatched junction bases numbered 9, after V lost 5 bases and J lost 3 bases. The CDR3 covers 16 residues. CDR3 nucleotides: TGTGCCAGCAGCGGGACTAGCGGAGGGTCCCACTACGAGCAGTACTTC. Translation: CASSGTSGGSHYEQYF.

A note on this clonotype: Germline and junction disagree at one end, which may indicate a read error. The V call is TRBV7-2, the J call TRBJ1-2, with D unresolved. The CDR3 is 14 amino acids. Germline V gene lookup returns CDR1 SGHTA and CDR2 FQGNSA. The CDR3 is CAGSPPRGYYGYTF. The CDR3 DNA reads as TGTGCCGGCAGCCCACCGCGGGGATACTATGGCTACACCTTC.

The chain combines TRBV4-2 with TRBJ2-5; 9 positions agree with TRBD1. TRBJ2-7 explains the end of the DNA better; the J call may be wrong. There are 15 residues in the CDR3. The V gene's germline CDR1 is LGHNA and CDR2 YNFKEQ. The CDR3 sequence is CASSQGGTGNCEQYF. CDR3 bases: TGTGCCAGCAGCCAAGGGGGGACAGGGAACTGCGAGCAGTACTTC.

The V gene is TRBV5-8, the J gene TRBJ1-1; D ambiguous. Germline V gene sequence: CDR1 SGHTS, CDR2 YDEGEE. The CDR3 has 15 amino acids. V was cut by 4 bases and J by 0 bases, with 13 bases left in between. The CDR3 spells CASSVIQSLNTEAFF. DNA for the CDR3: TGTGCCAGCAGCGTGATACAGTCATTGAACACTGAAGCTTTCTTT. The complete variable domain, with remaining parts taken from reference TRBV5-8 and TRBJ1-1, reads EAGVTQSPTHLIKTRGQQATLRCSPISGHTSVYWYQQALGLGLQFLLWYDEGEERNRGNFPPRFSGRQFPNYSSELNVNALELEDSALYLCASSVIQSLNTEAFFGQGTRLTVV.

This chain joins TRBV28 and TRBJ2-3; 11 bases are shared with TRBD2. V gave up 3 bases and J gave up 8 bases; unmatched junction bases: 13. Per germline, CDR1 MDHEN and CDR2 SYDVKM. The CDR3 spans 17 residues. The CDR3 region is CASSFGATSGRGATQYF. DNA for the CDR3: TGTGCCAGCAGTTTTGGGGCAACTAGCGGGAGAGGTGCTACGCAGTATTTT.

The chain uses TRBV2 and TRBJ2-1, with D perhaps matching TRBD2 (6 bases). CDR3 length: 12 residues. Germline V lookup: CDR1 SNHLY, CDR2 FYNNEI. Trimming pared 6 bases from V and 5 bases from J, leaving 8 bases between. The CDR3 nucleotides read TGTGCCAGCAGGCGGGGAGACAATGAGCAGTTCTTC. Translated: CASRRGDNEQFF.

This chain uses TRBV20-1 with TRBJ1-6; D ambiguous. Germline CDR1 DFQATT, CDR2 SNEGSKA (reference sequence). The CDR3 sequence is 13 residues long. V was trimmed by 0 bases and J by 6 bases, leaving 6 bases between them. The CDR3 loop reads CSARDELNSPLHF. The DNA of the CDR3 is TGCAGTGCTAGAGACGAACTTAATTCACCCCTCCACTTT.

This rearrangement joins TRBV7-2 to TRBJ2-5; tentative D call: TRBD2 (6 bases). The germline V and J ends were trimmed by 5 bases and 4 bases, with 14 bases remaining between them. CDR1 and CDR2 from the germline V gene are SGHTA and FQGNSA. This CDR3 region has 14 residues. The CDR3 region is CASSRGGRPETQYF. DNA of the CDR3: TGTGCCAGCAGCCGAGGAGGGCGACCAGAGACCCAGTACTTC.

The chain recombines TRBV25-1 with TRBJ2-7, with D hard to call. CDR1 is MGHDK, CDR2 SYGVNS, per germline. V lost 3 bases, J lost 4 bases, and 19 bases lay in between. The CDR3 sequence is 16 residues long. The CDR3 reads CASSDQRPVNQYEQYF. The DNA for the CDR3 is TGTGCCAGCAGTGACCAACGCCCGGTCAACCAATACGAGCAGTACTTC.

The V call is TRBV27, the J call TRBJ1-1, with 7 bases fitting TRBD1. From germline, CDR1 is MNHEY and CDR2 SMNVEV (reference sequence). J gave up 1 base and V 7 bases, and 9 bases lay outside the gene matches. CDR3 length equals 15 residues. The CDR3 nucleotides read TGTGCCAGCACCTTAAGAGGGGGCCCGAACACTGAAGCTTTCTTT. Protein product: CASTLRGGPNTEAFF.

This clonotype came up many times. The rearrangement uses TRBV7-2 and TRBJ2-7; D gene ambiguous. V lost 1 base, J lost 0 bases, and 13 bases lay in between. The germline V gene has CDR1 SGHTA and CDR2 FQGNSA. The CDR3 length is 16 residues. This CDR3 reads CASSLGGSRSSYEQYF. The CDR3 nucleotides read TGTGCCAGCAGCTTAGGGGGTAGCCGGAGCTCCTACGAGCAGTACTTC.

V and J are TRBV10-3 and TRBJ2-5; the match to TRBD1 covers 11 bases. The V gene end was trimmed by 5 bases and the J gene end by 3 bases; junction bases not matched to a gene: 2. Looked up from germline, CDR1 is ENHRY and CDR2 is SYGVKD. The CDR3 is 14 amino acids. The CDR3: CAISPGQGEETQYF. Here the CDR3 DNA reads TGTGCCATCAGTCCGGGACAGGGGGAAGAGACCCAGTACTTC.

CDR3 sequence: CASSKEYNEQFF. The CDR3 DNA reads TGTGCCAGCAGTAAAGAGTACAATGAGCAGTTCTTC. The gene calls are TRBV28 and TRBJ2-1; no clear D gene. CDR3 size: 12 residues. Looked up from germline, CDR1 is MDHEN and CDR2 is SYDVKM. Trimming cost V 5 bases and J 4 bases, with 6 bases left between them.

A few counts support this clonotype. J is TRBJ1-2 and V is TRBV20-1; TRBD1 might be the D (6 bases). V gave up 1 base and J gave up 11 bases, with 11 bases separating them. CDR1 and CDR2 from the germline V gene are DFQATT and SNEGSKA (reference sequence). This CDR3 is built from 11 residues. The CDR3 region has the DNA TGCAGTGCTAGAGTAGGACAGAGATACACCTTC. Amino acids: CSARVGQRYTF.